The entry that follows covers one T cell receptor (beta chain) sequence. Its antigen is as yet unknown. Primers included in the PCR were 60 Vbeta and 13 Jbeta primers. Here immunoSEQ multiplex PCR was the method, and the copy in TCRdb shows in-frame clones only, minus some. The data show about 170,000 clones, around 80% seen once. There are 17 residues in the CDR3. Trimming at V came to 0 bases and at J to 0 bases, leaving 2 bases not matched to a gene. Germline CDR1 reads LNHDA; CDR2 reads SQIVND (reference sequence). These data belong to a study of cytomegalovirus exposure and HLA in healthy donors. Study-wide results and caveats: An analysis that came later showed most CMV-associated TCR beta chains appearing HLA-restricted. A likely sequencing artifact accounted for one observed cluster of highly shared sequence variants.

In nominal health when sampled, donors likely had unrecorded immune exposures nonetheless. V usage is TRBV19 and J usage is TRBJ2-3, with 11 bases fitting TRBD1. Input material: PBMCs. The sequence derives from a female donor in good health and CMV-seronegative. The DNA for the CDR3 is TGTGCCAGTAGTATAGATGGACAGGGGGCAAGCACAGATACGCAGTATTTT. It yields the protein CASSIDGQGASTDTQYF.